This is a list of T cell receptor beta chains from one sample in a study of T cells in localized non-small cell lung cancer. Sequencing was performed with immunoSEQ multiplex PCR; in TCRdb, only in-frame clones are kept and a portion is missing. The data show roughly 36,000 clones, with about 90% seen just once and less than 6% held by the top ten. Sequencing was performed on PBMCs, taken before any cancer treatment. The receptors originated from a man between 40 and 70 years old with stage II lung adenocarcinoma. Both conserved end residues are part of each CDR3. The D gene is left open where the match is weak. Part of the rows lack a size; the others show once, few, many or a class for expanded clones.

j_call v_call clone_size d_call cdr3_nt cdr3_aa
TRBJ2-3 TRBV9 . . TGTGCCAGCAGCGTAGTCGGCACCACAGATACGCAGTATTTT CASSVVGTTDTQYF
TRBJ1-2 TRBV6-5 . TRBD1 TGTGCCAGCAGTTACCCAAGGACAGGGGGGAACTATGGCTACACCTTC CASSYPRTGGNYGYTF
TRBJ2-3 TRBV7-6 . . TGTGCCAGCGGAATCACAGATACGCAGTATTTT CASGITDTQYF
TRBJ2-1 TRBV4-3 . TRBD1 TGCGCCAGCAGCGTCCGACAGGGGGAATTCAATGAGCAGTTCTTC CASSVRQGEFNEQFF
TRBJ2-1 TRBV18 . TRBD2 TGTGCCAGCTCACCGGGACTAGTTCAGTTCTTC CASSPGLVQFF
TRBJ1-1 TRBV6-5 . . TGTGCCAGCAGCCCCCCACAGGGCGGGGTCACTGAAGCTTTCTTT CASSPPQGGVTEAFF
TRBJ2-1 TRBV6-1 . TRBD1 TGTGCCAGCAGTGAAGCGAGGACAGGGGCCCCTTTTAGGAGCTCCTACAATGAGCAGTTCTTC CASSEARTGAPFRSSYNEQFF
TRBJ1-1 TRBV10-2 . . TGCGCCAGCATAAGTCTGCGGAACACTGAAGCTTTCTTT CASISLRNTEAFF
TRBJ1-4 TRBV28 . . TGTGCCAGGGAATCCCCGGGGGCCTTTAATGAAAAACTGTTTTTT CARESPGAFNEKLFF
TRBJ2-1 TRBV27 few . TGTGCCAGCAGTTATGAGGCGAGGGGGAACAATGAGCAGTTCTTC CASSYEARGNNEQFF
TRBJ1-2 TRBV28 . . TGTGCCAGCAGCCTCCGGGCCGAATATGGCTACACCTTC CASSLRAEYGYTF
TRBJ2-1 TRBV7-6 . . TGTGCCAGCAGCCTGGGGCGGACCTCCTACAATGAGCAGTTCTTC CASSLGRTSYNEQFF
TRBJ2-1 TRBV7-9 . TRBD2 TGTGCCAGCAGCCCAGGGGGAGGGGGACTAGCGGGCCCGTACAATGAGCAGTTCTTC CASSPGGGGLAGPYNEQFF
TRBJ1-5 TRBV21-1 . . TGTGCCAGCAGCAAACCCGGGACAGGGAATCAGCCCCAGCATTTT CASSKPGTGNQPQHF
TRBJ2-3 TRBV10-3 . . TGTGCCATCACAGGTCGGAACGGGACGTCAGATACGCAGTATTTT CAITGRNGTSDTQYF
TRBJ1-4 TRBV18 once . TGTGCCAGCTCACTGAGGGCTAGGGCCCCGGTGGGAAGTGAAAAACTGTTTTTT CASSLRARAPVGSEKLFF
TRBJ2-7 TRBV1 . . TGCACCAGCAGCCCGGGAACACCTTCCTACGAGCAGTACTTC CTSSPGTPSYEQYF